These 20 T cell receptor beta chains share one sample of origin, sequenced in a study of blood T cell repertoires in COVID-19. Libraries were prepared by immunoSEQ multiplex PCR; TCRdb keeps only in-frame clonotypes and omits some of them. The table records 180,000 or so clones, roughly 80% of them present only once. Input material: peripheral blood. These receptors originate from a woman aged 35 to 49 with COVID-19, enrolled during active disease.

The chain links TRBV28 to TRBJ2-3; TRBD2 aligns across 7 bases. The length of the CDR3 is 16 residues. With V trimmed by 6 bases and J by 2 bases, 11 bases remained unmatched. The germline V gene encodes CDR1 MDHEN and CDR2 SYDVKM. The CDR3 nucleotides are TGTGCCAGCAGAACGTCGGCTAGCGGTTCCACAGATACGCAGTATTTT. Translated, it gives CASRTSASGSTDTQYF.

V is TRBV29-1 and J is TRBJ2-1; TRBD2 matches 10 bases. The ends lost 7 bases at V and 7 bases at J; junction bases unmatched: 10. Per germline, CDR1 SQVTM and CDR2 ANQGSEA. This CDR3 region has 14 residues. This chain's CDR3 is CSGATSGAINEQFF. The CDR3 bases are TGCAGCGGTGCAACTAGCGGGGCTATAAATGAGCAGTTCTTC.

This chain connects TRBV12-3 or TRBV12-4 to TRBJ1-1, with D uncertain. V lost 3 bases and J 4 bases, leaving 6 bases between the germline ends. This CDR3 spans 12 amino acids. The CDR3 region is CASSFYSTEAFF. CDR3 nucleotide sequence: TGTGCCAGCAGTTTTTACTCCACTGAAGCTTTCTTT.

This clone was recorded only once. The chain is built from TRBV5-4 and TRBJ2-4; maybe TRBD1 (6 bases). V lost 6 bases and J 1 base, leaving 17 bases between the germline ends. The V gene's germline CDR1 is SGHNT and CDR2 YYREEE (reference sequence). The CDR3 has 16 residues. The CDR3 reads CASTEGKTGAKNIQYF. For the CDR3, the DNA is TGTGCCAGCACCGAAGGAAAAACAGGGGCCAAAAACATTCAGTACTTC. Based on the CDR3 plus reference TRBV5-4 and TRBJ2-4, the full variable domain is ETGVTQSPTHLIKTRGQQVTLRCSSQSGHNTVSWYQQALGQGPQFIFQYYREEENGRGNFPPRFSGLQFPNYSSELNVNALELDDSALYLCASTEGKTGAKNIQYFGAGTRLSVL.

This sequence joins TRBV6-2 or TRBV6-3 and TRBJ2-3, with D maybe TRBD1 (6 bases). The CDR3 length is 14 residues. In germline, CDR1 is MNHEY, CDR2 SVGEGT. The V and J ends lost 4 bases and 4 bases respectively, with 12 bases between them. This CDR3 reads CASSSTGIADTQYF. CDR3 coding DNA: TGTGCCAGCAGTTCTACAGGGATCGCAGATACGCAGTATTTT.

The rearrangement links TRBV10-1 to TRBJ2-3; 14 positions agree with TRBD2. The junction had 6 bases not matched to a gene; V was cut back by 7 bases and J by 0 bases. The CDR3 runs to 17 residues. Germline-derived CDR1 and CDR2 are WNHNN and SYGVQD (reference sequence). The CDR3 DNA is TGCGCCAGCATTGGACTAGCGGGGGGCCCCAGCACAGATACGCAGTATTTT. Translation: CASIGLAGGPSTDTQYF.

This chain joins TRBV30 and TRBJ2-5; D is possibly TRBD1 (5 bases). The CDR3 extends over 15 amino acids. V shed 0 bases and J shed 5 bases, with 16 bases lying between them. Germline CDR1 GTSNPN, CDR2 SVGIG (reference sequence). The CDR3 loop reads CAWSVLTGPAETQYF. CDR3 nucleotide sequence: TGTGCCTGGAGTGTACTAACAGGCCCGGCGGAGACCCAGTACTTC.

V usage is TRBV14 and J usage is TRBJ2-5, with unresolved D. Germline CDR1 is SGHDN and CDR2 is FVKESK. V gave up 3 bases and J gave up 1 base, with 12 bases separating them. The CDR3 length is 15 residues. CDR3 coding DNA: TGTGCCAGCAGCCATATGGGCCCGCTCCAAGAGACCCAGTACTTC. As protein: CASSHMGPLQETQYF.

This chain links TRBV19 with TRBJ2-2; maybe TRBD1 (5 bases). The CDR3 length is 13 residues. The germline gives CDR1 LNHDA, CDR2 SQIVND (reference sequence). With 6 bases removed from V and 4 bases from J, the gap between germline ends came to 9 bases. CDR3 sequence (DNA): TGTGCCAGTAGGACTCAGGGCACCGGGGAGCTGTTTTTT. It translates to CASRTQGTGELFF.

This sequence joins TRBV11-2 and TRBJ2-1, with D unresolved. This CDR3 is 14 amino acids long. Germline CDR1 SGHAT, CDR2 FQNNGV. Trimming removed 9 bases from V and 2 bases from J, with 14 bases in between. The CDR3 DNA follows: TGTGCCAGTACCCGAGACAAAGCCTACAATGAGCAGTTCTTC. As protein: CASTRDKAYNEQFF. Drawing the rest from reference TRBV11-2 and TRBJ2-1, the complete variable domain is EAGVAQSPRYKIIEKRQSVAFWCNPISGHATLYWYQQILGQGPKLLIQFQNNGVVDDSQLPKDRFSAERLKGVDSTLKIQPAKLEDSAVYLCASTRDKAYNEQFFGPGTRLTVL.

The rearrangement joins TRBV3-1 (or the pseudogene TRBV3-2) to TRBJ2-3, with 9 bases lining up with TRBD2. Germline values: CDR1 LGHDT, CDR2 YNNKEL (reference sequence). CDR3 length: 17 residues. After removal of 4 bases from V and 5 bases from J, the junction contained 13 bases not matched to a gene. Here the CDR3 DNA reads TGTGCCAGCAGCCCTATGCGGCTAGCGGGGAACCAAGATACGCAGTATTTT. Translating it yields CASSPMRLAGNQDTQYF.

This chain joins TRBV7-2 and TRBJ2-3; D might be TRBD1 (5 bases). V was clipped by 5 bases and J by 8 bases, with 17 bases between them. In germline, CDR1 is SGHTA, CDR2 FQGNSA. There are 14 residues in the CDR3. This CDR3 reads CASSSHGRAGTQYF. The DNA of the CDR3 is TGTGCCAGCAGCAGCCACGGCAGGGCAGGTACGCAGTATTTT.

This clone has just one count. V usage is TRBV28 and J usage is TRBJ1-3, with 7 bases identical to TRBD1. Trimming took 5 bases from V and 0 from J; bases not matched to a gene: 4. The germline gives CDR1 MDHEN, CDR2 SYDVKM. This CDR3 has 15 amino acids. The DNA of the CDR3 is TGTGCCAGCAGTAAGGGACAGCTCTCTGGAAACACCATATATTTT. Translation gives CASSKGQLSGNTIYF. Complete variable domain (other parts from reference TRBV28 and TRBJ1-3): DVKVTQSSRYLVKRTGEKVFLECVQDMDHENMFWYRQDPGLGLRLIYFSYDVKMKEKGDIPEGYSVSREKKERFSLILESASTNQTSMYLCASSKGQLSGNTIYFGEGSWLTVV.

V is TRBV6-5 and J is TRBJ2-7, with D possibly matching TRBD1 (6 bases). V lost 7 bases and J 3 bases, leaving 13 bases between the germline ends. The germline V gene encodes CDR1 MNHEY and CDR2 SVGAGI. CDR3 length: 13 residues. CDR3 in amino acids: CASNQGRGYEQYF. The CDR3 coding sequence is TGTGCCAGCAATCAGGGGAGAGGCTACGAGCAGTACTTC.

The chain couples TRBV4-1 to TRBJ1-6; the D gene is possibly TRBD1 (5 bases). Germline lookup yields CDR1 MGHRA and CDR2 YSYEKL. The ends were cut back, 2 bases at V and 6 bases at J, with 8 bases in the middle. The CDR3 totals 14 residues. CDR3: CASSQTGLNSPLHF. In DNA form, the CDR3 reads TGCGCCAGCAGCCAAACAGGTCTTAATTCACCCCTCCACTTT.

This clone occurred once. The chain carries TRBV5-6 and TRBJ1-2; 7 bases agree with TRBD1. The germline V gene has CDR1 SGHDT and CDR2 YYEEEE. The V gene end was trimmed by 4 bases and the J gene end by 1 base; junction bases not matched to a gene: 10. CDR3 size: 16 residues. CDR3 in amino acids: CASSQKTGPYNYGYTF. The DNA for the CDR3 is TGTGCCAGCAGCCAAAAGACAGGGCCCTATAACTATGGCTACACCTTC.

CDR3 DNA: TGTGCCAGCAGCTTAGCAGGGGGCGCATTAGAGACCCAGTACTTC. Its translation: CASSLAGGALETQYF. This rearrangement joins TRBV11-2 to TRBJ2-5; TRBD1 matches 8 bases. V was pared by 1 base and J by 4 bases, with 5 bases of the junction left unmatched. Germline assignment: CDR1 SGHAT and CDR2 FQNNGV. The CDR3 has 15 residues.

This clone was seen a handful of times. This chain joins TRBV6-5 and TRBJ2-7, with a weak D call TRBD1 (6 bases). Germline CDR1 MNHEY, CDR2 SVGAGI. CDR3 length: 12 amino acids. V was shortened by 7 bases and J by 6 bases, with 13 bases between the two germline ends. CDR3 protein: CASNQGPGEQYF. CDR3 DNA sequence: TGTGCCAGCAACCAGGGGCCGGGCGAGCAGTACTTC.

The rearrangement uses TRBV12-5 and TRBJ2-1; 8 bases map to TRBD2. Germline CDR1 and CDR2: LGHNT and FRNRAP. There are 17 residues in the CDR3. J gave up 4 bases and V 0 bases, and 8 bases lay outside the gene matches. DNA of the CDR3: TGTGCTAGTGGTTTGGTACTTGGAGCGGGGGCTTACAATGAGCAGTTCTTC. It translates to CASGLVLGAGAYNEQFF.

The chain is built from TRBV24-1 and TRBJ1-6, with D unclear. The CDR3 length is 14 residues. CDR1 KGHDR and CDR2 SFDVKD come from the germline V gene. Trimming left V 5 bases short and J 9 bases short, with 13 bases between. The CDR3 region has the DNA TGTGCCACCAGTGGGCGGGATGTGGGTTCACCCCTCCACTTT. It encodes CATSGRDVGSPLHF.